This T cell receptor (beta chain) was found in a study of cytotoxic CD8 clonotypes in ibrutinib-treated CLL (dated by TCRdb to 2020 to 2023). The study in broad terms: The cohort was composed of 10 to 11 relapsed/refractory and around 15 treatment-naive patients; IGHV unmutated status was identified in approximately 18 patients. Cryopreserved peripheral blood mononuclear cells were collected before treatment, at response, and at either disease progression or sustained remission. Longitudinal samples were available for about 30% of the roughly 86 trial participants. Patients were still on ibrutinib when every remission and progressive disease sample was collected. On average, each sample had about 250,000 productive templates and about 89,000 productive rearrangements. Samples at response were collected after a median of 12 months of treatment, with a range of about 6 to 36 months. Partial responses were observed in roughly 25 patients and complete responses in 2; after a median follow-up of 68 months, remission was maintained in about 15 patients and progression was observed in some twelve.

The time point label, read with the paper, signifies: 20 to 30 months on ibrutinib. For TCR beta library preparation, roughly 2 micrograms of genomic DNA were extracted from the cryopreserved PBMCs. High-throughput TCR beta sequencing was performed on longitudinal blood samples from CLL patients receiving ibrutinib monotherapy. The patients took part in an open-label, single-center phase 2 trial of ibrutinib monotherapy. CDR1 MNHEY and CDR2 SMNVEV were looked up in the germline V gene (reference sequence). V and J are truncated by 6 bases and 1 base respectively, leaving an intervening sequence of 18 bases. The CDR3, from cysteine to phenylalanine, totals 16 residues. CDR3 DNA only is kept here, 48 bases in frame from base 1. Of note for this clone: Its recognized antigen is unknown. No quality values exist for individual bases; no much larger clone is one base distant.

Points the paper makes about the study in general: Baseline clonality exceeded that of age-matched healthy donors and correlated strongly with circulating CD8+ T-cell counts. Lymph node repertoires were not examined, and the timing of sampling was not matched between patients in sustained remission and those whose disease progressed. Public clonotypes were rare and either shrank or stayed stable during treatment, and the rise in clonality at ibrutinib response reflected expansion of private clonotypes. Clonality increased at ibrutinib response, stayed stable in sustained remission, and fell back toward baseline at progression.

A MiSeq instrument was used for deep resolution sequencing, which targeted depths ranging from 1 in 1 million up to 1 in 200,000 T cells, with coverage averaging 10x for each clonotype. The immunoSEQ hsTCRB Kit was used to generate the TCR beta libraries. For the original study's pipeline: ImmunoSEQ Data Assistant and ImmunoSEQ Analyzer were used for data analysis, and V, D and J genes were assigned according to IMGT definitions. Clonality, with values ranging from 0 to 1, was calculated as one minus the normalized Shannon entropy of productive rearrangement frequencies. Only overrepresented clonotypes making up at least 0.05% of the repertoire of each patient were included in the public clonotype analysis. About a dozen repertoires from age-matched healthy donors, obtained from immuneACCESS, served as clonality controls. As stored in TCRdb, this immuneACCESS dataset retains in-frame rearrangements with V and J assigned. A fraction of the clones does not appear; measured against another copy, unresolved V genes explain less than half of the discrepancy, and the remainder lacks a known reason. V and J calls and clone size are copied from that table; D and trimming were computed from the DNA. The sample table records some 130,000 clones; approximately 85% of these occur just once. Roughly 2% of the sample goes to the ten largest clones.

The V and J genes are TRBV27 and TRBJ1-2; a tentative D match to TRBD1 spans 5 bases. Material: PBMCs, obtained after 24 months of ibrutinib treatment. This TCR came from a human donor with chronic lymphocytic leukemia. The CDR3 in this case is CASRPGHRRINYGYTF. The DNA sequence is given as TGTGCCAGCAGGCCGGGTCACAGGCGGATTAACTATGGCTACACCTTC.